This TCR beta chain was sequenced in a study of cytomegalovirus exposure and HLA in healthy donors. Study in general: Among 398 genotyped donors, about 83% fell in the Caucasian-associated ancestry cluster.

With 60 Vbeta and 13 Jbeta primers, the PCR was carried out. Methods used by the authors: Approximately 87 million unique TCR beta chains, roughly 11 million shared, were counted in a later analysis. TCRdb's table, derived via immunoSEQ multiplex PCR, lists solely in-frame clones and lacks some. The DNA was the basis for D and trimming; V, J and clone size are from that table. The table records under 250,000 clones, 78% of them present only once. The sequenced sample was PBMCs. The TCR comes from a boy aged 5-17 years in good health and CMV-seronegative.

The CDR3 loop is CSVEDRQGADTQYF. The CDR3 region has the DNA TGCAGCGTTGAAGATCGACAGGGCGCAGATACGCAGTATTTT. This chain joins TRBV29-1 and TRBJ2-3; 7 positions match TRBD1. Germline V CDR1 and CDR2: SQVTM, ANQGSEA. The ends lost 0 bases at V and 4 bases at J; junction bases unmatched: 4. This CDR3 region has 14 residues.